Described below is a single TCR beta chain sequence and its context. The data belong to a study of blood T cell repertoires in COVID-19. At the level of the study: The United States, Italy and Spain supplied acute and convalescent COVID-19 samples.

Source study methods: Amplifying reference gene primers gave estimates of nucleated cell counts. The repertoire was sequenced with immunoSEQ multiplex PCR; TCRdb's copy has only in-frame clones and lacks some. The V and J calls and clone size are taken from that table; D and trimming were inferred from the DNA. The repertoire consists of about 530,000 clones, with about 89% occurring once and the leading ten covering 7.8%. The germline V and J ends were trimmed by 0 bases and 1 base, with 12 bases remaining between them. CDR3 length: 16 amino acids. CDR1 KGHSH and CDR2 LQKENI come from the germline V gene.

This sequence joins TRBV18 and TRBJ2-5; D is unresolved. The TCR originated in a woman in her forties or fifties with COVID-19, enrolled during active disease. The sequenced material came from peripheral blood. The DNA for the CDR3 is TGTGCCAGCTCACCACCGGCCCAGTCCCTCCAAGAGACCCAGTACTTC. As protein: CASSPPAQSLQETQYF.